This T cell receptor (beta chain) was captured in a study of CD8 T cells in ankylosing spondylitis. Study-wide results and limits: Apparently characteristic of ankylosing spondylitis blood was a TCR beta motif (roughly eight highly homologous variants).

The CDR3 totals 15 residues. V was clipped by 4 bases and J by 4 bases; unmatched bases: 10. Per germline, CDR1 SGHRS and CDR2 YFSETQ. Molecular-barcoded quantitative 5'-RACE produced these TCR beta libraries. TCRdb called the 5' RACE reads again in MiXCR, with one record for every CDR3 protein. Among fewer than 750,000 distinct CDR3 sequences listed, around a fifth were seen once. This clonotype was picked up many times. Its antigen is unidentified. The J gene is TRBJ1-1, the V gene TRBV5-1, with 7 bases identical to TRBD1. The origin of this receptor is a male donor with ankylosing spondylitis. Sequences were obtained from blood, either unsorted or a sorted T cell fraction (not recorded which). In DNA form, the CDR3 reads TGCGCCAGCAGCAAACGACAGGGTGAGGGCACTGAAGCTTTCTTT. Amino acid sequence: CASSKRQGEGTEAFF.